These T cell receptor beta chains were read from a single sample in a study of shared clonotypes between healthy human individuals. Measured with immunoSEQ multiplex PCR; TCRdb has only the in-frame clones, and not every one. The table records 800,000 to 1,200,000 clones, around 78% of them present only once. The specimen was memory CD4+ T cells from PBMCs. The receptors stem from a man between 18 and 29 years old in good health. Some clones in this sample may be carry-over from other donors' samples. Both conserved end residues are part of each CDR3. Fields, in order: J gene, V gene, D gene, clone size, CDR3 protein, CDR3 DNA. The D gene is left open where the match is weak. Size values are once, few and many counts, or a class for expanded clones, and some rows have none.

>TRBJ1-2|TRBV28|NA|NA
CASSRPGFNGYTF
TGTGCCAGCAGCCGACCAGGGTTTAATGGCTACACCTTC
>TRBJ2-1|TRBV7-2|NA|once
CASSSLTGTLEVHEQFF
TGTGCCAGCAGCTCCCTCACCGGGACGCTTGAAGTGCATGAGCAGTTCTTC
>TRBJ2-7|TRBV7-9|NA|NA
CASSLEQGNQYF
TGTGCCAGCAGCTTAGAGCAAGGGAACCAGTACTTC
>TRBJ1-5|TRBV18|NA|NA
CASSQSLQGIGFPQHF
TGTGCCAGCTCCCAAAGTTTACAGGGCATTGGATTTCCCCAGCATTTT
>TRBJ2-1|TRBV11-3|NA|NA
CASSLGGGYNEQFF
TGTGCCAGCAGCTTAGGTGGTGGCTACAATGAGCAGTTCTTC
>TRBJ2-7|TRBV19|TRBD1|NA
CASSMGRAGGYEQYF
TGTGCCAGTAGTATGGGCAGAGCAGGGGGCTACGAGCAGTACTTC
>TRBJ2-7|TRBV11-1|TRBD1|NA
CASSSRGQGAREQYF
TGTGCCAGCAGCTCTCGAGGACAGGGGGCTCGCGAGCAGTACTTC
>TRBJ2-2|TRBV29-1|NA|once
CSVDRGGLGELFF
TGCAGCGTCGACCGGGGCGGGTTAGGGGAGCTGTTTTTT
>TRBJ1-2|TRBV28|TRBD1|NA
CASSYRDRGLYGYTF
TGTGCCAGCAGTTATAGGGACAGGGGCCTCTATGGCTACACCTTC
>TRBJ2-7|TRBV2|TRBD1|few
CASLGQAGYEQYF
TGTGCCAGCCTCGGACAGGCTGGGTACGAGCAGTACTTC
>TRBJ2-3|TRBV6-5|NA|NA
CASSYSGVANTQYF
TGTGCCAGCAGTTACTCCGGGGTCGCGAATACGCAGTATTTT
>TRBJ2-6|TRBV5-6|NA|NA
CASSSTGPGANVLTF
TGTGCCAGCAGCTCGACAGGACCTGGGGCCAACGTCCTGACTTTC
>TRBJ2-1|TRBV9|TRBD2|many
CASSEPARGGRSYNEQFF
TGTGCCAGCAGCGAACCTGCGCGGGGCGGGAGATCCTACAATGAGCAGTTCTTC
>TRBJ1-4|TRBV5-1|NA|NA
CASSITRPNEKLFF
TGCGCCAGCAGCATAACTAGACCTAATGAAAAACTGTTTTTT
>TRBJ2-7|TRBV6-6|NA|NA
CASSPRDEQYF
TGTGCCAGCAGTCCCCGGGACGAGCAGTACTTC
>TRBJ2-7|TRBV29-1|NA|NA
CSVGGLQGTTYEQYF
TGCAGCGTTGGAGGCCTTCAGGGAACAACTTACGAGCAGTACTTC
>TRBJ1-2|TRBV7-9|NA|NA
CASSFGRDRWGYTF
TGTGCCAGCAGCTTCGGTAGAGATCGATGGGGCTACACCTTC
>TRBJ2-4|TRBV7-3|TRBD2|NA
CASSPRLIAGVDKNIQYF
TGTGCCAGCAGCCCCCGGTTAATAGCGGGAGTTGACAAAAACATTCAGTACTTC
>TRBJ1-2|TRBV29-1|TRBD1|NA
CSVEALQGAFGYTF
TGCAGCGTTGAAGCTCTCCAGGGGGCGTTTGGCTACACCTTC
>TRBJ1-1|TRBV2|NA|NA
CASREAQGGNTEAFF
TGTGCCAGCAGAGAAGCCCAGGGAGGGAACACTGAAGCTTTCTTT
>TRBJ1-5|TRBV5-1|TRBD1|NA
CASSREGATNQPQHF
TGCGCCAGCAGCCGCGAGGGGGCGACCAATCAGCCCCAGCATTTT
>TRBJ1-6|TRBV28|NA|NA
CASSQSGQNNSPLHF
TGTGCCAGCAGTCAATCCGGACAGAACAATTCACCCCTCCACTTT
>TRBJ2-1|TRBV30|NA|NA
CAWDTAGYNEQFF
TGTGCCTGGGATACTGCCGGCTACAATGAGCAGTTCTTC
>TRBJ2-7|TRBV2|NA|NA
CASTYRQGWYEQYF
TGTGCCAGCACCTACAGGCAGGGCTGGTACGAGCAGTACTTC
>TRBJ1-4|TRBV20-1|TRBD1|once
CSARIQGKLFF
TGCAGTGCTAGAATACAGGGGAAACTGTTTTTT
>TRBJ2-5|TRBV12-5|NA|once
CASGLSVETQYF
TGTGCTAGTGGTTTGAGTGTAGAGACCCAGTACTTC
>TRBJ2-7|TRBV6-1|NA|NA
CASGDTYYYEQYF
TGTGCCAGCGGGGACACATATTACTACGAGCAGTACTTC
>TRBJ2-3|TRBV27|TRBD2|NA
CASRQAGVSADTQYF
TGTGCCAGCAGACAAGCGGGAGTAAGCGCAGATACGCAGTATTTT
>TRBJ1-5|TRBV6-6|TRBD1|NA
CASRQGAQPQHF
TGTGCCAGCAGACAGGGGGCTCAGCCCCAGCATTTT
>TRBJ2-2|TRBV18|TRBD1|NA
CASSPRTGQNTGELFF
TGTGCCAGCTCACCAAGGACAGGGCAGAACACCGGGGAGCTGTTTTTT
>TRBJ2-5|TRBV4-2|NA|NA
CASSQDWQGMGQETQYF
TGTGCCAGCAGCCAAGATTGGCAGGGGATGGGGCAAGAGACCCAGTACTTC
>TRBJ1-2|TRBV19|NA|NA
CASTPGEGSLYGYTF
TGTGCCAGTACCCCCGGGGAGGGGTCCCTCTATGGCTACACCTTC
>TRBJ2-7|TRBV15|NA|NA
CATSPRRGGSQYF
TGTGCCACCAGCCCCCGCCGGGGTGGATCCCAGTACTTC
>TRBJ1-1|TRBV4-3|NA|NA
CASSHGSGGATEAFF
TGCGCCAGCAGCCACGGGAGCGGGGGGGCCACTGAAGCTTTCTTT
>TRBJ2-5|TRBV5-1|NA|NA
CASSSSGRGRRETQYF
TGCGCCAGCAGCTCCTCCGGGCGGGGGCGCAGGGAGACCCAGTACTTC
>TRBJ1-1|TRBV5-1|TRBD1|NA
CASRNSGGGGLNTEAFF
TGCGCCAGCAGAAATTCAGGGGGCGGAGGCTTGAACACTGAAGCTTTCTTT
>TRBJ1-3|TRBV19|NA|NA
CASSQRGVGNTIYF
TGTGCCAGTAGCCAACGAGGGGTTGGAAACACCATATATTTT
>TRBJ2-2|TRBV6-5|TRBD2|NA
CASSYVFTSANGELFF
TGTGCCAGCAGTTACGTCTTCACTAGCGCTAACGGGGAGCTGTTTTTT
>TRBJ2-1|TRBV5-6|TRBD2|few
CASSYGTSSYNEQFF
TGTGCCAGCAGCTACGGGACTAGCTCCTACAATGAGCAGTTCTTC
>TRBJ2-7|TRBV25-1|TRBD1|NA
CASSPGQAPYEQYF
TGTGCCAGCAGCCCGGGACAGGCACCCTACGAGCAGTACTTC